This T cell receptor beta chain was captured in a study of T cell responses to AZD1222 COVID-19 vaccine. Study-level findings and limits: Baseline serostatus was positive in only a handful of AZD1222 recipients. As reported, nearly half of all spike-specific TCRs target variant regions that are unmutated. Spike was spanned by vaccine-associated CD4 TCRs, which were dominant at 160-218 and 743-854. Females made up more of the donors, who were largely white British, and clonal diversity may have come out too low.

The CDR3 is 12 amino acids. CDR1 and CDR2 from the germline V gene are LGHDT and YNNKEL (reference sequence). V lost 4 bases and J 8 bases, leaving 11 bases between the germline ends. As concerns this clone: Antigen unknown.

Only in-frame clones appear in the TCRdb table, and some are missing; sequencing was by immunoSEQ multiplex PCR. The data contain around 99,000 clones, roughly 88% of them singletons. The origin of this receptor is an adult in good health. The sequenced sample was peripheral blood, obtained on day 0 of MenACWY control vaccination. This rearrangement joins TRBV3-1 (or the pseudogene TRBV3-2) to TRBJ1-2; D is uncertain. CDR3 in amino acids: CASSRGVRGYTF. CDR3 nucleotides: TGTGCCAGCAGCCGCGGCGTGCGAGGCTACACCTTC.